These 32 T cell receptor beta chains originate from one sample sequenced in a study of CD8 T cells in ankylosing spondylitis (dated by TCRdb to the late 2010s). Receptor amplification or capture employed 5' RACE. For sequencing, an Illumina HiSeq 2500 was employed. TCRdb's own reprocessing of the public reads used fastp at Q25 and MiXCR and kept productive beta chains. When rows share a CDR3 protein, they turn into one entry using the most common DNA and genes. Here the sample has about 780 distinct CDR3 sequences; approximately 2.4% occur a single time. The ten most abundant clones make up around 90% of the sample. The specimen was blood, either unsorted or a sorted T cell fraction (not recorded which). The receptors stem from a male donor with ankylosing spondylitis or in good health (not recorded which).

By sample fraction, this clonotype is medium-sized (0.01 to 0.1%). V and J are TRBV9 and TRBJ2-5, with 10 bases aligning to TRBD2. Germline loops: CDR1 SGDLS, CDR2 YYNGEE. This CDR3 is built from 17 residues. Trimming cost V 3 bases and J 3 bases; bases outside gene matches: 11. DNA of the CDR3: TGTGCCAGCAGCGCCGGCCCGGGACTAGCGTTAAAAGAGACCCAGTACTTC. Its translation is CASSAGPGLALKETQYF.

Judged by abundance, this clonotype is medium-sized (0.01 to 0.1%). The rearrangement links TRBV9 to TRBJ2-3; D is unresolved. This CDR3 has 13 residues. V lost 6 bases and J lost 3, with 11 bases in between. Germline V CDR1 and CDR2: SGDLS, YYNGEE. In DNA, the CDR3 is TGTGCCAGCACGGCCGGCTATACAGATACGCAGTATTTT. It yields the protein CASTAGYTDTQYF.

This clonotype occurred many times. The V call is TRBV9, the J call TRBJ1-1; maybe TRBD1 (5 bases). The CDR3 has 16 residues. Trimming removed 3 bases from V and 0 bases from J, with 15 bases in between. CDR1 and CDR2 (germline): SGDLS, YYNGEE. CDR3 bases: TGTGCCAGCAGCGACAGCCGGGACGGTCTGAACACTGAAGCTTTCTTT. It specifies CASSDSRDGLNTEAFF.

This clonotype appeared many times. This sequence joins TRBV9 and TRBJ2-3, with D perhaps matching TRBD1 (6 bases). Per the germline V gene, CDR1 is SGDLS and CDR2 is YYNGEE. The CDR3 consists of 13 residues. With 3 bases removed from V and 3 bases from J, the gap between germline ends came to 8 bases. The CDR3 bases are TGTGCCAGCAGCGCCGGACAGACAGATACGCAGTATTTT. Its translation is CASSAGQTDTQYF.

This clonotype occurred many times. This rearrangement joins TRBV9 to TRBJ2-1; 7 bases match TRBD2. J lost 0 bases, V lost 3 bases, and 0 bases had no gene match. The germline V gene encodes CDR1 SGDLS and CDR2 YYNGEE. This CDR3 comprises 14 residues. CDR3 sequence reads: CASSAGGSYNEQFF. In DNA, the CDR3 is TGTGCCAGCAGCGCGGGGGGCTCCTACAATGAGCAGTTCTTC.

This clonotype has ten or more counts. The V and J genes are TRBV9 and TRBJ1-6, with D uncertain. This CDR3 has 12 residues. Trimming stripped 4 bases from V and 6 bases from J, with 5 bases between. The germline CDR1 and CDR2 sequences are SGDLS and YYNGEE. As DNA, the CDR3 is TGTGCCAGCAGCCCTGGTAATTCACCCCTCCACTTT. Its translation: CASSPGNSPLHF.

This clonotype counts as medium-sized. The chain links TRBV9 to TRBJ2-2, with 10 bases identical to TRBD1. The CDR3 has 15 amino acids. V shed 0 bases and J 7 bases; nucleotides not matched to a gene: 3. Germline assignment: CDR1 SGDLS and CDR2 YYNGEE. CDR3 nucleotide sequence: TGTGCCAGCAGCGTAGAAGGGACAGGGGTCGGGGAGCTGTTTTTT. This gives the protein CASSVEGTGVGELFF.

The chain recombines TRBV9 with TRBJ2-2, with 8 bases fitting TRBD2. V shed 2 bases, J shed 11 bases, and the junction held 11 bases outside the gene matches. CDR3 length: 15 amino acids. Germline CDR1 is SGDLS and CDR2 is YYNGEE. The CDR3, as DNA: TGTGCCAGCAGCGTTCAGGCGGGGGGAAACACCGAGCTGTTTTTT. This sequence encodes CASSVQAGGNTELFF.

This clonotype is medium-sized within its sample. This chain links TRBV9 with TRBJ2-1; D gene uncertain. The V gene lost 3 bases and the J gene lost 2 bases, with 6 bases spanning the gap. Germline CDR1 is SGDLS and CDR2 is YYNGEE. This CDR3 spans 13 amino acids. The CDR3 reads CASSDQTYNEQFF. CDR3 sequence (DNA): TGTGCCAGCAGCGACCAGACCTACAATGAGCAGTTCTTC. The full variable domain, completed using reference TRBV9 and TRBJ2-1, is DSGVTQTPKHLITATGQRVTLRCSPRSGDLSVYWYQQSLDQGLQFLIQYYNGEERAKGNILERFSAQQFPDLHSELNLSSLELGDSALYFCASSDQTYNEQFFGPGTRLTVL.

This clonotype was recorded at least ten times. The chain employs TRBV9 and TRBJ2-7, with D perhaps assigned TRBD1 or TRBD2 (6 bases each). Trimming removed 0 bases at V and 1 base at J, with 11 bases between. CDR3 length: 15 residues. The germline V gene has CDR1 SGDLS and CDR2 YYNGEE. The CDR3 loop is CASSVGGGGSYEQYF. CDR3 sequence (DNA): TGTGCCAGCAGCGTAGGTGGAGGGGGGTCCTACGAGCAGTACTTC.

This clonotype was picked up many times. The rearrangement joins TRBV9 to TRBJ2-7; D possibly matches TRBD1 or TRBD2 (5 bases each). V shed 3 bases and J shed 3 bases, with 16 bases lying between them. Germline CDR1 and CDR2: SGDLS and YYNGEE. CDR3 size: 15 residues. The CDR3 spells CASSGGGGRHYEQYF. The CDR3 region has the DNA TGTGCCAGCAGCGGCGGTGGGGGACGGCACTACGAGCAGTACTTC.

This clonotype is deemed medium-sized. This CDR3 reads CASSVETGGDEQYF. CDR3 DNA sequence: TGTGCCAGCAGCGTAGAGACAGGGGGCGACGAGCAGTACTTC. The chain couples TRBV9 to TRBJ2-7; 10 bases agree with TRBD1. This CDR3 is built from 14 residues. With V trimmed by 0 bases and J by 5 bases, 2 bases remained unmatched. CDR1 is SGDLS, CDR2 YYNGEE, per germline.

This clonotype qualifies as medium-sized. The chain couples TRBV9 to TRBJ2-5, with 8 bases that match TRBD2. This CDR3 has 17 residues. Germline trimming cut 0 bases from V and 3 bases from J; bases unmatched to any gene: 10. Germline V CDR1 and CDR2: SGDLS, YYNGEE. CDR3: CASSVVAGGSEKETQYF. The CDR3 nucleotides are TGTGCCAGCAGCGTAGTGGCGGGGGGTTCAGAGAAAGAGACCCAGTACTTC.

In its sample, this clonotype was seen many times. The chain couples TRBV9 to TRBJ2-3; D uncertain. The CDR3 length is 14 residues. The V gene's germline CDR1 is SGDLS and CDR2 YYNGEE. V dropped 0 bases and J dropped 4 bases, with 9 bases sitting between them. This chain's CDR3 is CASSVGDSPDTQYF. Written as DNA, the CDR3 is TGTGCCAGCAGCGTAGGCGATAGCCCAGATACGCAGTATTTT.

This clonotype appeared many times. The rearrangement uses TRBV9 and TRBJ2-7, with unresolved D. This CDR3 comprises 12 residues. Trimming removed 4 bases at V and 1 base at J, with 6 bases between. Germline loops: CDR1 SGDLS, CDR2 YYNGEE. CDR3 nucleotide sequence: TGTGCCAGCAGCCCGCCTTCCTACGAGCAGTACTTC. It codes for CASSPPSYEQYF.

Judged by abundance, this clonotype is medium-sized. V usage is TRBV9 and J usage is TRBJ2-1; no clear D gene. CDR1 is SGDLS and CDR2 is YYNGEE in the germline V gene. CDR3 length equals 15 residues. V was shortened by 3 bases and J by 4 bases, with 14 bases between the two germline ends. CDR3 residues: CASSDEGALYNEQFF. The DNA of the CDR3 is TGTGCCAGCAGCGATGAAGGCGCGCTATACAATGAGCAGTTCTTC.

CDR3 sequence: CASSDRGLGANVLTF. CDR3 nucleotides: TGTGCCAGCAGTGACAGGGGGCTTGGGGCCAACGTCCTGACTTTC. The rearrangement links TRBV9 to TRBJ2-6; TRBD1 matches 10 bases. This CDR3 spans 15 amino acids. V gave up 5 bases and J gave up 3 bases; unmatched junction bases: 2. Germline V CDR1 and CDR2: SGDLS, YYNGEE.

By share, this clonotype counts as medium-sized (0.01 to 0.1%). The chain has TRBV9 and TRBJ2-7; 8 bases are shared with TRBD2. Germline CDR1 is SGDLS and CDR2 is YYNGEE. The J segment lost 7 bases and the V segment lost 3 bases, leaving 6 bases of the junction unmatched. This CDR3 contains 13 residues. The CDR3 nucleotides are TGTGCCAGCAGCGCCCCGGGGGGGTTTGAGCAGTACTTC. Translated, it gives CASSAPGGFEQYF. The full variable domain, its missing parts supplied by reference TRBV9 and TRBJ2-7, is DSGVTQTPKHLITATGQRVTLRCSPRSGDLSVYWYQQSLDQGLQFLIQYYNGEERAKGNILERFSAQQFPDLHSELNLSSLELGDSALYFCASSAPGGFEQYFGPGTRLTVT.

The chain employs TRBV9 and TRBJ2-7; perhaps TRBD2 as D (5 bases). The CDR3 runs 15 residues. CDR1 and CDR2 from the germline V gene are SGDLS and YYNGEE. The ends were cut back, 0 bases at V and 5 bases at J, with 15 bases in the middle. The CDR3 protein is CASSVGRREEDEQYF. As DNA, the CDR3 is TGTGCCAGCAGCGTAGGCAGACGCGAGGAGGACGAGCAGTACTTC.

This clonotype was counted at least ten times. The V and J genes are TRBV9 and TRBJ2-5; D gene ambiguous. The length of the CDR3 is 14 residues. V shed 0 bases and J shed 4 bases, with 10 bases lying between them. Germline assignment: CDR1 SGDLS and CDR2 YYNGEE. Here the CDR3 DNA reads TGTGCCAGCAGCGTAGGGGGTAGAGGAGAGACCCAGTACTTC. It specifies CASSVGGRGETQYF. Full variable domain (remainder filled in from reference TRBV9 and TRBJ2-5): DSGVTQTPKHLITATGQRVTLRCSPRSGDLSVYWYQQSLDQGLQFLIQYYNGEERAKGNILERFSAQQFPDLHSELNLSSLELGDSALYFCASSVGGRGETQYFGPGTRLLVL.

This clonotype is termed medium-sized (0.01 to 0.1%). Here the CDR3 DNA reads TGTGCCAGCAGCGTAGACTCGAAGCAGTATTTT. Protein sequence: CASSVDSKQYF. The chain uses TRBV9 and TRBJ2-3; D remains unclear. This CDR3 has 11 amino acids. CDR1 and CDR2 (germline): SGDLS, YYNGEE. The V gene lost 0 bases and the J gene lost 11 bases, with 7 bases spanning the gap.

This clonotype showed up many times. The chain joins TRBV9 to TRBJ2-5; D is possibly TRBD1 or TRBD2 (6 bases each). This CDR3 has 13 amino acids. Germline V CDR1 and CDR2: SGDLS, YYNGEE. V lost 3 bases to trimming and J lost 5 bases, with 11 bases between them. The CDR3 DNA is TGTGCCAGCAGCGACGGGGGCCGGGAGACCCAGTACTTC. This gives the protein CASSDGGRETQYF. Using reference TRBV9 and TRBJ2-5 for the parts outside the CDR3, the full variable domain is DSGVTQTPKHLITATGQRVTLRCSPRSGDLSVYWYQQSLDQGLQFLIQYYNGEERAKGNILERFSAQQFPDLHSELNLSSLELGDSALYFCASSDGGRETQYFGPGTRLLVL.

This clonotype was seen at least ten times. The rearrangement uses TRBV9 and TRBJ1-1; D unclear. Germline V lookup: CDR1 SGDLS, CDR2 YYNGEE. The CDR3 is 13 residues long. Between the trimmed V and J ends, which lost 0 bases and 8 bases, there was a span of 11 bases. This chain's CDR3 is CASSVGAATEAFF. The CDR3 nucleotides are TGTGCCAGCAGCGTAGGGGCAGCCACCGAAGCTTTCTTT.

The table lists this clonotype with many counts. V usage is TRBV9 and J usage is TRBJ2-2; D remains ambiguous. V was shortened by 5 bases and J by 3 bases, with 5 bases between the two germline ends. CDR1 is SGDLS and CDR2 is YYNGEE in the germline V gene. This CDR3 is 12 amino acids long. CDR3 sequence reads: CASRGDTGELFF. For the CDR3, the DNA is TGTGCCAGCAGGGGTGACACCGGGGAGCTGTTTTTT.

In this sample, this clonotype is medium-sized. V gene TRBV9 combines with J gene TRBJ1-6; D is unresolved. CDR1 is SGDLS and CDR2 is YYNGEE in the germline V gene. V was clipped by 0 bases and J by 6 bases, with 10 bases between them. This CDR3 is built from 15 residues. The CDR3 sequence: CASSVGAAINSPLHF. As DNA, the CDR3 is TGTGCCAGCAGCGTAGGGGCAGCTATTAATTCACCCCTCCACTTT.

This clonotype was seen repeatedly, ten times or more. The gene calls are TRBV9 and TRBJ2-2; 10 bases line up with TRBD2. The V gene end was trimmed by 1 base and the J gene end by 2 bases; junction bases not matched to a gene: 5. The germline V gene has CDR1 SGDLS and CDR2 YYNGEE. This CDR3 is built from 17 residues. In DNA, the CDR3 is TGTGCCAGCAGCGTAAACCTAGCGGGGGCCAACACCGGGGAGCTGTTTTTT. Amino acid sequence: CASSVNLAGANTGELFF.

This clonotype appeared many times. The CDR3 sequence: CASAGLAGQDTQYF. CDR3 sequence (DNA): TGTGCCAGCGCAGGACTAGCGGGGCAAGATACGCAGTATTTT. V and J are TRBV9 and TRBJ2-3; 12 bases fit TRBD2. V was clipped by 7 bases and J by 5 bases; unmatched bases: 5. CDR1 and CDR2 from the germline V gene are SGDLS and YYNGEE. The CDR3 has 14 amino acids.

This clonotype is categorized as medium-sized. The gene calls are TRBV9 and TRBJ2-7; 7 bases map to TRBD2. This CDR3 is 15 amino acids long. Germline CDR1 SGDLS, CDR2 YYNGEE. The J segment lost 9 bases and the V segment lost 0 bases, leaving 12 bases of the junction unmatched. This chain's CDR3 is CASSVEGAGIGRQYF. The DNA of the CDR3 is TGTGCCAGCAGCGTAGAGGGAGCGGGAATTGGGAGGCAGTACTTC.

There are many counts of this clonotype. This chain joins TRBV9 and TRBJ2-5; 9 positions agree with TRBD1. CDR3 length equals 14 residues. V dropped 4 bases and J dropped 5; count of bases not matched to a gene: 6. The germline gives CDR1 SGDLS, CDR2 YYNGEE. CDR3 sequence: CASSQRTGEETQYF. DNA of the CDR3: TGTGCCAGCAGCCAACGGACAGGGGAGGAGACCCAGTACTTC.

This clonotype is labeled as medium-sized. The chain links TRBV9 to TRBJ2-3, with 8 bases aligning to TRBD1. This CDR3 is 15 amino acids long. Losses at the gene ends were 4 bases for V and 0 bases for J; bases not matched to a gene: 4. Germline V lookup: CDR1 SGDLS, CDR2 YYNGEE. The CDR3 spells CASSLRQGSTDTQYF. The DNA of the CDR3 is TGTGCCAGCAGCCTCCGACAGGGGAGCACAGATACGCAGTATTTT.

By its share, this clonotype is medium-sized. This rearrangement joins TRBV9 to TRBJ1-2, with a tentative D call TRBD1 (5 bases). Trimming left V 3 bases short and J 1 base short, with 7 bases between. CDR1 is SGDLS and CDR2 is YYNGEE in the germline V gene. CDR3 length: 13 amino acids. As DNA, the CDR3 is TGTGCCAGCAGCGGGGACGATAACTATGGCTACACCTTC. Translating it yields CASSGDDNYGYTF.

This clonotype was recorded at least ten times. The V gene is TRBV9, the J gene TRBJ1-1; D remains ambiguous. CDR3 size: 17 residues. Germline-derived CDR1 and CDR2 are SGDLS and YYNGEE. The germline V and J ends were trimmed by 1 base and 6 bases, with 22 bases remaining between them. CDR3 loop: CASSVTAGVMVGAEAFF. In DNA, the CDR3 is TGTGCCAGCAGCGTAACTGCAGGAGTGATGGTTGGCGCTGAAGCTTTCTTT.